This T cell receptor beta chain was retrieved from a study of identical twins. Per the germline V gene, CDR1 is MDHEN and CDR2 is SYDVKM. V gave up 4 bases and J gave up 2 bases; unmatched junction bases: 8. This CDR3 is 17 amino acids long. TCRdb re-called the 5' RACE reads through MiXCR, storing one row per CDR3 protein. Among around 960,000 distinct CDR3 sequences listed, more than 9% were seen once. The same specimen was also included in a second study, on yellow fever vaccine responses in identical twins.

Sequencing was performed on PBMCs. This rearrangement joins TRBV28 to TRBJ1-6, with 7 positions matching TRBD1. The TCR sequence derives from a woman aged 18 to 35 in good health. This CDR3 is CASSSPRQGTYNSPLHF. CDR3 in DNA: TGTGCCAGCAGTTCCCCCCGACAGGGTACCTATAATTCACCCCTCCACTTT.